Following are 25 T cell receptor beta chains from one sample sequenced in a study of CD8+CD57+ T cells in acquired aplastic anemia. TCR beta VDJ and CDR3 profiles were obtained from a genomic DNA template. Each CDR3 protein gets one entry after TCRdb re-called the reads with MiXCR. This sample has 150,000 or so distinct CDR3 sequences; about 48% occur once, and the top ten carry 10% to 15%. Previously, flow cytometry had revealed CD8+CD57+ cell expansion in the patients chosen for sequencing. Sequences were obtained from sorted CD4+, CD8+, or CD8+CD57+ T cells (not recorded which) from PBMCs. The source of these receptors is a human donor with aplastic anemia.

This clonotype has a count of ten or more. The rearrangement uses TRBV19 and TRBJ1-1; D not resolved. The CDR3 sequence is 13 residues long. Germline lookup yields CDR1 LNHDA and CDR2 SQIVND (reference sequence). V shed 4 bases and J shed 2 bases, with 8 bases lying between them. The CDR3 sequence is CASSTYGNTEAFF. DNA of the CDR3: TGTGCCAGTAGTACGTACGGCAACACTGAAGCTTTCTTT.

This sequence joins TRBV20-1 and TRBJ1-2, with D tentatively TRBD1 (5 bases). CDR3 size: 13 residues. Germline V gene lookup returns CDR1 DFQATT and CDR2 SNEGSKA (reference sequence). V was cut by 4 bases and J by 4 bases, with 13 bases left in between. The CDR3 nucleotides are TGCAGTGCTACTAGGGACGGACCCTATGGCTACACCTTC. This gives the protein CSATRDGPYGYTF.

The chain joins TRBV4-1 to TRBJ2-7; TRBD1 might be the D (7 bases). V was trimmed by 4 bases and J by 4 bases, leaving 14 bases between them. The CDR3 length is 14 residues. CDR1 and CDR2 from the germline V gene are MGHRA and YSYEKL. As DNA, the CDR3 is TGCGCCAGCAGCCGCGGGACAGCGAGTTACGAGCAGTACTTC. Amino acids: CASSRGTASYEQYF.

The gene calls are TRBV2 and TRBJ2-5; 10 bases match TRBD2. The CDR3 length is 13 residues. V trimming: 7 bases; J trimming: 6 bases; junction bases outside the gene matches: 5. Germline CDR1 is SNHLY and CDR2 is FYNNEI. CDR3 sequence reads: CASTISGGKTQYF. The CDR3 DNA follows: TGTGCCAGCACTATTAGCGGGGGGAAGACCCAGTACTTC.

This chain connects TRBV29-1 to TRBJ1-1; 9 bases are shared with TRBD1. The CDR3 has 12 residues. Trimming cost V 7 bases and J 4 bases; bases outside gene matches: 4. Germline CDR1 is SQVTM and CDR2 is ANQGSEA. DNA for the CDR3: TGCAGCGCAAAGACAGGGGGCACTGAAGCTTTCTTT. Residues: CSAKTGGTEAFF.

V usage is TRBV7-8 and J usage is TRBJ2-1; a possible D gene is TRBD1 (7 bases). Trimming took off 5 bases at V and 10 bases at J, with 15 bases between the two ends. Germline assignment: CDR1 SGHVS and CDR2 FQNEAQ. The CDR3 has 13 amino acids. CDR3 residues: CASSPAPGGEQFF. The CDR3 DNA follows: TGTGCCAGCAGCCCAGCACCAGGGGGGGAGCAGTTCTTC.

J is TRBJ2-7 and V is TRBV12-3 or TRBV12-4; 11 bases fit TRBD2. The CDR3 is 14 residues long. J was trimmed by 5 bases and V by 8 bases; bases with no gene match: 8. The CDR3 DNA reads TGTGCCAGCTTGACTAGCGGGGCAGTCAACGAGCAGTACTTC. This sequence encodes CASLTSGAVNEQYF.

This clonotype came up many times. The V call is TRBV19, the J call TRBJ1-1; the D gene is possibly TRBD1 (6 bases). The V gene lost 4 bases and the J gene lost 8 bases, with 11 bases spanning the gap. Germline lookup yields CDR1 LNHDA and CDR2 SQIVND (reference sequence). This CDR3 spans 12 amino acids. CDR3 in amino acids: CASSRGQHEAFF. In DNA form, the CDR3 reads TGTGCCAGTAGTAGAGGACAGCACGAAGCTTTCTTT.

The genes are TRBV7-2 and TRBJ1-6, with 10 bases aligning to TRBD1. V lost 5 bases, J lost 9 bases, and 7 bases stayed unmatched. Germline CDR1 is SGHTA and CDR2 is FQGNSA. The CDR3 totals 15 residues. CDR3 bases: TGTGCCAGCAGCCCGCGACAGGGGGCTTCTTCACCCCTCCACTTT. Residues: CASSPRQGASSPLHF.

Here the CDR3 DNA reads TGTGCCACCTCCGGGGCGGCAACCTACGAGCAGTACTTC. This sequence encodes CATSGAATYEQYF. This chain connects TRBV24-1 to TRBJ2-7, with D possibly called TRBD1 or TRBD2 (5 bases each). Germline V gene lookup returns CDR1 KGHDR and CDR2 SFDVKD. Trimming removed 9 bases at V and 2 bases at J, with 13 bases between. This CDR3 is built from 13 residues.

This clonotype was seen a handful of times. The CDR3 reads CASSLFRTSGGPGQFF. DNA of the CDR3: TGTGCCAGCAGCTTGTTTAGGACTAGCGGGGGCCCAGGGCAGTTCTTC. The gene calls are TRBV5-6 and TRBJ2-1, with TRBD2 matching over 13 bases. Per the germline V gene, CDR1 is SGHDT and CDR2 is YYEEEE. Trimming removed 1 base from V and 12 bases from J; junction bases left unmatched: 10. The CDR3 has 16 amino acids.

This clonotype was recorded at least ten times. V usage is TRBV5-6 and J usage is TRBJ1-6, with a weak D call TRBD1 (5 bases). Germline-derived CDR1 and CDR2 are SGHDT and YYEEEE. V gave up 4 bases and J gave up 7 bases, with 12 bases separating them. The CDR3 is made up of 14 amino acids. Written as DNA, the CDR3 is TGTGCCAGCAGCCCAGGTGGGGGGAATTCACCCCTCCACTTT. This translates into CASSPGGGNSPLHF.

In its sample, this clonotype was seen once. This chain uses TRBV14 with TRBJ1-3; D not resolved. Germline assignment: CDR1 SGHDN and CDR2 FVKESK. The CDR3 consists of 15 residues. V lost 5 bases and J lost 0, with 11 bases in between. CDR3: CASSGQAYSGNTIYF. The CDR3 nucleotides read TGTGCCAGCAGCGGTCAGGCCTACTCTGGAAACACCATATATTTT. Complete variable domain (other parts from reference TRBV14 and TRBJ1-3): EAGVTQFPSHSVIEKGQTVTLRCDPISGHDNLYWYRRVMGKEIKFLLHFVKESKQDESGMPNNRFLAERTGGTYSTLKVQPAELEDSGVYFCASSGQAYSGNTIYFGEGSWLTVV.

The CDR3 region has the DNA TGTGCCAGCTCTACAGGGCCCTCCTACGAGCAGTACTTC. Protein sequence: CASSTGPSYEQYF. The rearrangement joins TRBV7-2 to TRBJ2-7; weak D call: TRBD1 (6 bases). The CDR3 runs to 13 residues. Trimming removed 8 bases at V and 0 bases at J, with 11 bases between. Per germline, CDR1 SGHTA and CDR2 FQGNSA.

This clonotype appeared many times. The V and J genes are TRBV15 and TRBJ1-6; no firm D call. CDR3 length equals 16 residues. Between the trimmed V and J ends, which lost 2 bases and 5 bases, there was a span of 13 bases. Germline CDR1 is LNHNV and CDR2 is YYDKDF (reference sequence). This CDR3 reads CATSRSRTVNNSPLHF. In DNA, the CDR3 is TGTGCCACCAGCAGAAGTCGAACAGTAAATAATTCACCCCTCCACTTT.

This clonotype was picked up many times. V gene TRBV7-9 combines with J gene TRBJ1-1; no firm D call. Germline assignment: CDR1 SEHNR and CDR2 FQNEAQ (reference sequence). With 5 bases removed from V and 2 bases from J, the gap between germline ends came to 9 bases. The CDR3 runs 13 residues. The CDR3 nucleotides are TGTGCCAGCAGCCCCAGGAGTAACACTGAAGCTTTCTTT. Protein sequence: CASSPRSNTEAFF.

The CDR3 coding sequence is TGCAGTGCTAGGGGACAGGATTTTTACTCACCCCTCCACTTT. Amino acids: CSARGQDFYSPLHF. The chain uses TRBV20-1 and TRBJ1-6; the match to TRBD1 covers 8 bases. Germline trimming cut 3 bases from V and 10 bases from J; bases unmatched to any gene: 8. The CDR3 length is 14 residues. Germline loops: CDR1 DFQATT, CDR2 SNEGSKA (reference sequence).

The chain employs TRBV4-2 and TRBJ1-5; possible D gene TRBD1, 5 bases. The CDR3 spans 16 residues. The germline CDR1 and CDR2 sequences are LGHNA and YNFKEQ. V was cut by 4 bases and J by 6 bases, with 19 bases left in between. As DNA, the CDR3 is TGTGCCAGCAGCCTACAAGATCAGGGTAGGACTCAGCCCCAGCATTTT. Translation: CASSLQDQGRTQPQHF.

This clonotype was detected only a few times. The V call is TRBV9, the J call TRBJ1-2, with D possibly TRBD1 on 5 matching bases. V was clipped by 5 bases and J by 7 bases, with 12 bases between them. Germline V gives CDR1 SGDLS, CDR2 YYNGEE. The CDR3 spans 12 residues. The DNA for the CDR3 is TGTGCCAGCAGTTCCGGGGCGGGTGGCTACACCTTC. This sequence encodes CASSSGAGGYTF.

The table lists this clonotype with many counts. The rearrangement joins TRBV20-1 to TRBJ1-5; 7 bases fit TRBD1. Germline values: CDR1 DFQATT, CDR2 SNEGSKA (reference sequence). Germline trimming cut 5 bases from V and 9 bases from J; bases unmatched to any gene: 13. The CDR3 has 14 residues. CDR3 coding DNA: TGCAGTGCTCCCGAGACAGGGCCCGGAGGGCCCCAGCATTTT. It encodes CSAPETGPGGPQHF.

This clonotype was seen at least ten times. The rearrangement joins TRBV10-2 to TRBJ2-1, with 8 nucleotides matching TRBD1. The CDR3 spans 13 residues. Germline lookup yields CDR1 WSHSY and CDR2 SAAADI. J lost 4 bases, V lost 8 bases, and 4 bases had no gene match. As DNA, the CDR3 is TGCGCCAGCGGGACAGGTTCTTACAATGAGCAGTTCTTC. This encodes CASGTGSYNEQFF.

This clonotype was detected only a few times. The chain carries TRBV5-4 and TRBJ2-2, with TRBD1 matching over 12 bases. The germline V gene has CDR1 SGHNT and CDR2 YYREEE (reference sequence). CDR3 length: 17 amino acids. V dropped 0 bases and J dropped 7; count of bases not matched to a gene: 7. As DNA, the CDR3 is TGTGCCAGCAGCTTGGGCCCCGGGACAGGGGGCCACGGGGAGCTGTTTTTT. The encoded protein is CASSLGPGTGGHGELFF.

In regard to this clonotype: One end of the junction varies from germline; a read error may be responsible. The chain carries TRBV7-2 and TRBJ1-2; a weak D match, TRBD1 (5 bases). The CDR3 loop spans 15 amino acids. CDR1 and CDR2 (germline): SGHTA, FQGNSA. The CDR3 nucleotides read TGTGCCAGCGGCTTAAATAGTAACGGGGGAAATGGCTACACCTTC. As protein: CASGLNSNGGNGYTF.

Written as DNA, the CDR3 is TGCAGTGCTAGCCCCCAAGCGAACACCGGGGAGCTGTTTTTT. Its translation: CSASPQANTGELFF. The chain combines TRBV20-1 with TRBJ2-2; D ambiguous. V was cut by 3 bases and J by 0 bases, with 8 bases left in between. This CDR3 spans 14 amino acids. In germline, CDR1 is DFQATT, CDR2 SNEGSKA (reference sequence).

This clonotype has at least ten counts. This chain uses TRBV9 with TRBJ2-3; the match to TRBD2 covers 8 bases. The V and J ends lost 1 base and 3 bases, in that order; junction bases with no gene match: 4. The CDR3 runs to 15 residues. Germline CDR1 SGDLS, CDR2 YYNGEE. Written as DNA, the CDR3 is TGTGCCAGCAGCGTACGAGCGGGGGCAACAGATACGCAGTATTTT. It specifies CASSVRAGATDTQYF.